This T cell receptor beta chain was captured by sequencing in a study of TIL therapy for anti-PD-1-resistant metastatic lung cancer (dated by TCRdb to the early 2020s). In the study overall: Tumors were harvested prior to any PD-1/PD-L1 blockade, after which nivolumab was administered to patients, and lymphodepletion, expanded TIL infusion and IL-2 were given to patients who progressed. Across the cohort, whole-exome sequencing showed a median non-synonymous tumor mutation burden of roughly 1.5 mutations per megabase. T cell receptor beta sequencing of tumor and peripheral blood was used to follow clonotypes across the tumor, the expanded TIL product and serial blood samples. Most of the cohort had lung adenocarcinoma, including a few EGFR-mutant tumors and two ALK-rearranged tumors, and half of the patients were either current or former smokers. Enrolled patients had a median age of around 58 years (range about 38-80) and a median tumor PD-L1 proportion score of approximately 6%.

Regarding this clone: This clone's antigen is unknown. Base qualities were left out, and no much larger clone turns up one base away.

The paper's findings and limits, for the study overall: The cohort was highly selected, with more treatment-naive, never-smoker and oncogene-addicted patients than typical, limiting generalizability. The baseline peripheral repertoire was partially replaced by infused TIL clonotypes, which then decayed over months, and persistence showed no apparent association with response. The study protocol defined all tumor marker inferences as exploratory.

Trimming leaves V shorter by 4 bases and J shorter by 0 bases, with the junction holding 10 bases beyond the gene matches. The germline V gene (reference sequence) sets CDR1 to SGHNT and CDR2 to YYREEE. Including the terminal cysteine and phenylalanine, the CDR3 comprises 17 residues. The read is trimmed to its CDR3 DNA, 51 bases read in frame from base 1. The immunoSEQ v3 hsTCRB kit was used to amplify TCR beta CDR3 regions from genomic DNA through bias-controlled multiplex PCR. TCR libraries were sequenced on an Illumina NextSeq 500 to some 2.2 million read pairs for survey level or 5-6 million for deep level. Under the source paper's analysis protocol: Clonality was reported by immunoSEQ Analyzer software, which also assigned V, D and J genes and filtered out non-productive sequences. To compare repertoires between infused TIL and blood, productive Simpson clonality was used along with the Morisita overlap index of productive TRB rearrangements. Absolute clonotype counts in blood were estimated by multiplying the lymphocyte count by the CD3+ fraction and by the productive frequency of the clone. TCRdb took over this immuneACCESS table, retaining in-frame rearrangements with V and J assigned. Such tables are incomplete; in checked studies, under half of the missing clones stem from an unresolved V gene, and the remainder is unexplained. From that table come the V and J calls and clone size; the DNA was used to work out D and trimming. In all, the sample holds about 60,000 clones, and around 86% of those were seen once. Clones ranked in the top ten supply roughly 2.6% of the sample.

The intended sense of this specimen's time point label: pre-treatment sample, taken before nivolumab and TIL therapy. A phase I trial run at two centers enrolled adults with stage 4 NSCLC between 2017 and 2020. The samples were obtained from a phase I trial that was single-arm and open-label and tested tumor-infiltrating lymphocyte therapy combined with nivolumab in advanced non-small cell lung cancer. Blood mononuclear cells from EDTA tubes were isolated by Ficoll gradient, snap-frozen as pellets, and DNA was extracted with a Qiagen mini-prep kit. Recombination joined TRBV5-4 with TRBJ2-1; 7 nucleotides in the junction match TRBD2. Sequenced material: blood, taken at baseline. This receptor was identified in a person aged 25-79 years with non-small cell lung cancer. Read as DNA, the sequence is TGTGCCAGCAGCAACCACGGGAGGTTGAGCTCCTACAATGAGCAGTTCTTC. Its translation is CASSNHGRLSSYNEQFF.